The clone carrying this TCR beta chain was observed a few times. Its antigen is not identified. This sample stems from a study of T cells after yellow fever vaccination. Study findings and constraints: On re-exposure, the response was weaker but peaked faster, at day 5 versus 15. Detected again after the booster were most primary-vaccination clones, at 96% CD4 and 88% CD8. Researchers cautioned that FACS-sorted repertoires could harbor abundant clonotypes contaminating from the bulk population.

Synthesis of TCR cDNA relied on 5'RACE template switching, which attached a universal primer site and UMIs. MiXCR, run by TCRdb on the 5' RACE reads, gives a single entry per CDR3 protein. This sample yields fewer than 500,000 distinct CDR3 sequences, of which about 17% are seen a single time; roughly 19% belongs to the top ten. V shed 3 bases and J shed 7 bases, with 9 bases lying between them. The CDR3 consists of 12 residues. The sample in question was PBMCs, obtained before the yellow fever booster vaccination. The rearrangement links TRBV12-3 or TRBV12-4 to TRBJ1-2, with a tentative D call TRBD1 (5 bases). This clonotype originated in a man between 18 and 35 years old who received the YFV17D yellow fever vaccine. The chain's CDR3 is CASSFGGGGYTF. DNA for the CDR3: TGTGCCAGCAGTTTCGGGGGAGGTGGCTACACCTTC.